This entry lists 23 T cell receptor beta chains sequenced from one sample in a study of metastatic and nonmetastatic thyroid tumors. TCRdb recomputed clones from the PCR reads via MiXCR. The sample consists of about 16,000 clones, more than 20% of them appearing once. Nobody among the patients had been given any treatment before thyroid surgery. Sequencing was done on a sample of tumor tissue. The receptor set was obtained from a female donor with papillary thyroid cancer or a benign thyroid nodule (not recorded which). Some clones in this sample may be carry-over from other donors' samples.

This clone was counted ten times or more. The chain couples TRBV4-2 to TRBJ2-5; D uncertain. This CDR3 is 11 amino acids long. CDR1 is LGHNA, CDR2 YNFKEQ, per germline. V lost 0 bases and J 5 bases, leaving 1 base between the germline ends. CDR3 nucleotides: TGTGCCAGCAGCCAAGATGAGACCCAGTACTTC. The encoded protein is CASSQDETQYF.

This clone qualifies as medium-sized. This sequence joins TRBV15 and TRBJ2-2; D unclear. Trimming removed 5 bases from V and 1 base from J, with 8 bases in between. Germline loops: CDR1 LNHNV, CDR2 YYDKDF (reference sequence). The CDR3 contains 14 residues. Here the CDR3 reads CATSPRKNTGELFF. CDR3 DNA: TGTGCCACCAGCCCTCGGAAGAACACCGGGGAGCTGTTTTTT.

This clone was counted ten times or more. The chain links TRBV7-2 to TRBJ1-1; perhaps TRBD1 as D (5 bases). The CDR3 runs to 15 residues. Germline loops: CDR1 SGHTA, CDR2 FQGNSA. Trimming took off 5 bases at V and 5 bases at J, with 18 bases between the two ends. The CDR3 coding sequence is TGTGCCAGCAGCCAAGGGTTCGGGGGTGGGACTGAAGCTTTCTTT. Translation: CASSQGFGGGTEAFF.

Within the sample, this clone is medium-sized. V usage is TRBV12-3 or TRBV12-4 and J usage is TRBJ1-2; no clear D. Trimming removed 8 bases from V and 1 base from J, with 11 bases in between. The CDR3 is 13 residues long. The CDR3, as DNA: TGTGCCAGCGGCCCGGGGATTAACTATGGCTACACCTTC. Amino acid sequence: CASGPGINYGYTF.

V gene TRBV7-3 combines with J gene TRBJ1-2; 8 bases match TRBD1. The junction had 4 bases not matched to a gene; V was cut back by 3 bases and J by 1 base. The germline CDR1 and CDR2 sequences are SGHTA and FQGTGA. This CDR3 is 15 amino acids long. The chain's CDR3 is CASSFWTGNNYGYTF. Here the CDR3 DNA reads TGTGCCAGCAGCTTTTGGACAGGGAATAACTATGGCTACACCTTC.

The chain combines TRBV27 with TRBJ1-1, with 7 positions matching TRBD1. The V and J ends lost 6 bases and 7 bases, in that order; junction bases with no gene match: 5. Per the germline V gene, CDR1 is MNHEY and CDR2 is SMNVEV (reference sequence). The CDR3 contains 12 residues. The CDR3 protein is CASRTGTVEAFF. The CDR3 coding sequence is TGTGCCAGCAGAACCGGGACAGTTGAAGCTTTCTTT.

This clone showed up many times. The CDR3 DNA is TGTGCCAGCAGTGGAACGGAATACGATGAGCAGTTCTTC. As protein: CASSGTEYDEQFF. The chain carries TRBV6-4 and TRBJ2-1, with D hard to call. Trimming left V 4 bases short and J 8 bases short, with 12 bases between. Germline-derived CDR1 and CDR2 are MRHNA and SNTAGT. This CDR3 has 13 amino acids.

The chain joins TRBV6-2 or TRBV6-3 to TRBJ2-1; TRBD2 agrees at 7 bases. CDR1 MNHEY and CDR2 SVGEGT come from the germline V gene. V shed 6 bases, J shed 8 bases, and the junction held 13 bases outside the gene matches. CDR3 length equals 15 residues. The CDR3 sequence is CASSPGRRETDEQFF. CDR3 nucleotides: TGTGCCAGCAGCCCCGGACGGCGGGAGACTGATGAGCAGTTCTTC.

CDR3 in DNA: TGTGCCAGCAGTGAAGACCATGGGGGGCCGAATCTGCGATACAATGAGCAGTTCTTC. This sequence encodes CASSEDHGGPNLRYNEQFF. The V and J genes are TRBV2 and TRBJ2-1; D could derive from TRBD1 or TRBD2 (6 bases each). The CDR3 runs to 19 residues. Trimming shortened V by 1 base and J by 4 bases, and 23 bases separated the two germline ends. Germline V lookup: CDR1 SNHLY, CDR2 FYNNEI.

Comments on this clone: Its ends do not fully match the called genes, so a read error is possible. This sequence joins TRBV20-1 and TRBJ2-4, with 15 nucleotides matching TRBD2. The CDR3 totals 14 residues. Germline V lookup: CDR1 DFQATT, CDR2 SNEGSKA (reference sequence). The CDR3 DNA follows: TGCAGTGTTAGGACTAGCGGGAGGGAAAACATTCGGTACTTC. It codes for CSVRTSGRENIRYF.

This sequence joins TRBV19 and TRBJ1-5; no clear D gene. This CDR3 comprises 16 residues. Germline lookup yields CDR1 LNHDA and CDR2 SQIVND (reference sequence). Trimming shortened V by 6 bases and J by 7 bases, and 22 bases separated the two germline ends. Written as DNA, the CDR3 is TGTGCCAGTAGAGCCATTCCTACGGGCAGGAGGCAGCCCCAGCATTTT. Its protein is CASRAIPTGRRQPQHF. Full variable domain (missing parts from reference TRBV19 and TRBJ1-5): DGGITQSPKYLFRKEGQNVTLSCEQNLNHDAMYWYRQDPGQGLRLIYYSQIVNDFQKGDIAEGYSVSREKKESFPLTVTSAQKNPTAFYLCASRAIPTGRRQPQHFGDGTRLSIL.

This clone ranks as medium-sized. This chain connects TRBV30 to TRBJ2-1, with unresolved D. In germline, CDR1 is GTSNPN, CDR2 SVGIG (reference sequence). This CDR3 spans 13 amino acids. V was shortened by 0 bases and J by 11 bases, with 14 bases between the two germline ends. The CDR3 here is CAWSVYTAMQQFF. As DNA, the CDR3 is TGTGCCTGGAGTGTTTATACCGCAATGCAGCAGTTCTTC.

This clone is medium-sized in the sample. CDR3 loop: CASSYVDSNYGYTF. The DNA for the CDR3 is TGTGCCAGCAGTTACGTCGACAGCAACTATGGCTACACCTTC. The genes are TRBV6-5 and TRBJ1-2, with D possibly matching TRBD1 (5 bases). Germline V gives CDR1 MNHEY, CDR2 SVGAGI. The CDR3 length is 14 residues. With 2 bases removed from V and 2 bases from J, the gap between germline ends came to 9 bases.

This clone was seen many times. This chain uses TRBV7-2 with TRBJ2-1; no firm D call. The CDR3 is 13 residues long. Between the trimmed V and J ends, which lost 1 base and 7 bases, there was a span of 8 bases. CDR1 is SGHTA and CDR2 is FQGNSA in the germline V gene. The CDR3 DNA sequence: TGTGCCAGCAGCTTAGGGCGCCCTAATGAGCAGTTCTTC. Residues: CASSLGRPNEQFF.

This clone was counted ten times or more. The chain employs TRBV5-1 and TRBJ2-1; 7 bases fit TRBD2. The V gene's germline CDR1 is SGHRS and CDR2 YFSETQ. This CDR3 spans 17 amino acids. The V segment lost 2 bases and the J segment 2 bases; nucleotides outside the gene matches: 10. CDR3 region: CASSFLVGGPTYNEQFF. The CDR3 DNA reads TGCGCCAGCAGCTTTCTCGTGGGAGGGCCGACCTACAATGAGCAGTTCTTC.

The CDR3 reads CASSLGGSQPQHF. The CDR3 coding sequence is TGTGCCAGCAGCTTAGGGGGTAGCCAGCCCCAGCATTTT. The chain has TRBV11-2 and TRBJ1-5, with unresolved D. V lost 1 base to trimming and J lost 7 bases, with 8 bases between them. The germline V gene has CDR1 SGHAT and CDR2 FQNNGV. The CDR3 consists of 13 residues.

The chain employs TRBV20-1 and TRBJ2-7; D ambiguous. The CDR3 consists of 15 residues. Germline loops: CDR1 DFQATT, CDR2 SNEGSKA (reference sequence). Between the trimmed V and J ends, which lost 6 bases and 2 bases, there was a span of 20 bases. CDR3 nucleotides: TGCAGTGCCCCAGACTGTGCGAAGGTCACCTACGAGCAGTACTTC. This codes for CSAPDCAKVTYEQYF.

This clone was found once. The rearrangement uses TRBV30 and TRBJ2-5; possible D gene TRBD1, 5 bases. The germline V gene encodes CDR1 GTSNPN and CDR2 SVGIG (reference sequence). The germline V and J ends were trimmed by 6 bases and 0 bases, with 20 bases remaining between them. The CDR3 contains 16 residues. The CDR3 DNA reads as TGTGCCTGTGACCAGGGTACACCACGGTACCAAGAGACCCAGTACTTC. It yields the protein CACDQGTPRYQETQYF.

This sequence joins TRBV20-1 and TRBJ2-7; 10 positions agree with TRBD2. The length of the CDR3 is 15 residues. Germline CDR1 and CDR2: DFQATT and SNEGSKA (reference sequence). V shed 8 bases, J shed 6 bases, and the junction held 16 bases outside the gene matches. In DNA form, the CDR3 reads TGCAGTTCTCCTCTTATATCTAGCGGGAGCTCCGAGCAGTACTTC. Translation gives CSSPLISSGSSEQYF.

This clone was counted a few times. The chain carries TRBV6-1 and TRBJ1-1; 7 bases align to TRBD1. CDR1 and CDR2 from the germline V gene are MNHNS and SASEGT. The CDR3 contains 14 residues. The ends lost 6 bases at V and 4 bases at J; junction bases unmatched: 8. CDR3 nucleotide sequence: TGTGCCAGCAGCTTCCGACAGGGCCGCACTGAAGCTTTCTTT. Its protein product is CASSFRQGRTEAFF.

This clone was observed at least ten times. The CDR3 bases are TGTGCCAGCAAACTGGGAGGTAACACAGATACGCAGTATTTT. Translated, it gives CASKLGGNTDTQYF. This chain connects TRBV28 to TRBJ2-3, with a tentative D call TRBD2 (6 bases). V was trimmed by 7 bases and J by 2 bases, leaving 13 bases between them. The CDR3 has 14 residues. The germline V gene encodes CDR1 MDHEN and CDR2 SYDVKM.

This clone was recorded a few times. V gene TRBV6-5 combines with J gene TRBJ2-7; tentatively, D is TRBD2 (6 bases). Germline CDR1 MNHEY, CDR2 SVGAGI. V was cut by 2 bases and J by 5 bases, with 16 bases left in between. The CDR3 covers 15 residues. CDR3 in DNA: TGTGCCAGCAGTTACGGGGCGGGGTCTAGCCACGAGCAGTACTTC. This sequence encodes CASSYGAGSSHEQYF.

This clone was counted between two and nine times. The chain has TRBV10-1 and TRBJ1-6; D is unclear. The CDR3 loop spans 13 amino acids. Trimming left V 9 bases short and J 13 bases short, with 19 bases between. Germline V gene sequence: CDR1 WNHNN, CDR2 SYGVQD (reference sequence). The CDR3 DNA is TGCGCCAGAAATCCAAGCCTCGGTTCGCCCCTCCACTTT. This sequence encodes CARNPSLGSPLHF.